This is a list of T cell receptor beta chains from one sample in a study of cytomegalovirus exposure and HLA in healthy donors. The repertoire was sequenced with immunoSEQ multiplex PCR; TCRdb's copy has only in-frame clones and lacks some. In total, the table holds 100,000 to 150,000 clones. The sequenced sample was PBMCs. The receptors stem from a man in his late teens or twenties in good health and CMV-seronegative. Each CDR3 is given with its conserved first and last residue. D genes are given only for firm matches.

j_call v_call d_call cdr3_nt cdr3_aa
TRBJ2-7 TRBV2 NA TGTGCCAGCAGCAGACAGGAGTCTGTTAATGGTGAGCAGTACTTC CASSRQESVNGEQYF
TRBJ2-3 TRBV30 TRBD2 TGTGCCTGGAGGGTTGATAGCGGGAGGGCGGCAGATACGCAGTATTTT CAWRVDSGRAADTQYF
TRBJ2-5 TRBV19 TRBD2 TGTGCCAGTAGTATAGGCGGGGGGTTCGGAGAGACCCAGTACTTC CASSIGGGFGETQYF
TRBJ1-5 TRBV7-2 NA TGTGCCAGCAGCTTAGACGGGTATAGCAATCAGCCCCAGCATTTT CASSLDGYSNQPQHF
TRBJ2-5 TRBV5-1 TRBD1 TGCGCCAGCAGCTTGGAAGGGGGCTGGCAAGAGACCCAGTACTTC CASSLEGGWQETQYF
TRBJ2-7 TRBV27 TRBD1 TGTGCCAGCAGTTTACTTGGACAGGGCGTACAGACTAGCTCCTACGAGCAGTACTTC CASSLLGQGVQTSSYEQYF
TRBJ1-1 TRBV15 NA TGTGCCACCAGCAGACACAGGGACACTGAAGCTTTCTTT CATSRHRDTEAFF
TRBJ2-1 TRBV10-3 NA TGTGCCATCAAGGCCGGGGACTCCTACAATGAGCAGTTCTTC CAIKAGDSYNEQFF
TRBJ1-2 TRBV28 TRBD1 TGTGCCAGCAGTTCGACGGGACAGGGCAGATTTAGCTATGGCTACACCTTC CASSSTGQGRFSYGYTF
TRBJ2-7 TRBV18 TRBD1 TGTGCCAGCTCGTATGACAGGGGGGACGAGCAGTACTTC CASSYDRGDEQYF
TRBJ2-3 TRBV6-5 NA TGTGCCAGCAGTTACTCCGGGATATCAATAACAGATACGCAGTATTTT CASSYSGISITDTQYF
TRBJ1-2 TRBV19 TRBD1 TGTGCCAGTAGTATCCCGGGACAGGGGTATGGCTACACCTTC CASSIPGQGYGYTF
TRBJ1-1 TRBV14 NA TGTGCCAGCAGCCAGGGAGTTCTGGGGGGAGGGAACACTGAAGCTTTCTTT CASSQGVLGGGNTEAFF
TRBJ2-1 TRBV27 NA TGTGCCAGCAGTTCTCAGGGCTACAATGAGCAGTTCTTC CASSSQGYNEQFF
TRBJ2-2 TRBV15 NA TGTGCCACCAGCAGAGATTACAGCAACACCGGGGAGCTGTTTTTT CATSRDYSNTGELFF
TRBJ2-2 TRBV2 TRBD1 TGTGCCAGCAGTCGACAGGGGGGGAACACCGGGGAGCTGTTTTTT CASSRQGGNTGELFF